The T cell receptor (beta chain) described here comes from a study of identical twins. This clonotype turned up a few times. Its antigen is unidentified. Every sampled donor was Caucasian and healthy. Trimming removed 1 base at V and 0 bases at J, with 7 bases between. This CDR3 is 15 amino acids long. TCRdb reprocessed the 5' RACE reads with MiXCR, giving one entry per CDR3 protein. The sample has 1.5 million to 2 million distinct CDR3 sequences; 25% to 35% are singletons. Study results and limitations: Zero-insertion analyses might be partly confounded by invariant T cells like MAIT and iNKT. Cross-sectional statistical analysis, not tracking of the same donors, underpinned the conclusions. Where out-of-frame alpha sequences were twin-shared, they showed excess low generation probability.

The sequence was obtained from a newborn girl in good health. The sequenced material came from cord blood. This chain connects TRBV12-3 or TRBV12-4 to TRBJ1-5; D ambiguous. For the CDR3, the DNA is TGTGCCAGCAGTTTAGACGGCCGTAGCAATCAGCCCCAGCATTTT. This translates into CASSLDGRSNQPQHF.